The 10 T cell receptor beta chains below were found in one sample sequenced in a study of blood T cells in healthy people across ages. PCR was performed a second time for roughly 7 to 11 cycles using a sample-barcoded 5' primer and a J-beta primer mix. Via MiXCR, TCRdb re-called the 5' RACE reads, giving one row per CDR3 protein. The sample consists of 600,000 to 900,000 distinct CDR3 sequences, 25% to 30% of them appearing once. These data were also reused for a study on T cells of mothers and their children.

What was sequenced was blood. These receptors were taken from a boy aged 5-17 years in good health.

The V and J genes are TRBV2 and TRBJ2-5, with D possibly matching TRBD2 (5 bases). The DNA end favors TRBJ2-7, so the J call may be wrong. The CDR3 loop spans 14 amino acids. In germline, CDR1 is SNHLY, CDR2 FYNNEI. The CDR3 sequence: CASRSGSSSYEQYF. The CDR3 DNA reads as TGTGCCAGCAGGTCTGGGAGTAGCTCCTACGAGCAGTACTTC.

This clonotype has more than one count but fewer than ten. The chain combines TRBV6-5 with TRBJ2-5; D may match TRBD1 or TRBD2 (5 bases each). The V gene lost 6 bases and the J gene lost 10 bases, with 21 bases spanning the gap. CDR3 length: 14 residues. The V gene's germline CDR1 is MNHEY and CDR2 SVGAGI. For the CDR3, the DNA is TGTGCCAGCAGCGGGGACCACGGAATAAGTAACCAGTACTTC. This sequence encodes CASSGDHGISNQYF.

The sample holds a few counts of this clonotype. The rearrangement links TRBV27 to TRBJ2-4; 9 bases are a match to TRBD1. Germline CDR1 is MNHEY and CDR2 is SMNVEV (reference sequence). Trimming took 6 bases from V and 6 from J; bases not matched to a gene: 6. CDR3 length equals 14 residues. The CDR3 protein is CASSLTDRGNIQYF. The CDR3 bases are TGTGCCAGCAGCCTAACGGACAGGGGAAACATTCAGTACTTC.

This chain connects TRBV12-3 or TRBV12-4 to TRBJ2-1; possibly TRBD1 for D (6 bases). Trimming removed 5 bases at V and 3 bases at J, with 11 bases between. The CDR3 runs to 14 residues. This CDR3 reads CASSETGYYNEQFF. The CDR3 coding sequence is TGTGCCAGCAGTGAAACAGGGTACTACAATGAGCAGTTCTTC.

The chain couples TRBV6-6 to TRBJ1-3; unclear D gene. Germline CDR1 and CDR2: MNHNY and SVGAGI (reference sequence). V was clipped by 4 bases and J by 4 bases, with 8 bases between them. This CDR3 comprises 13 residues. The CDR3 loop is CASSSEQGNTIYF. The CDR3 coding sequence is TGTGCCAGCAGTTCAGAACAGGGAAACACCATATATTTT.

This clonotype was found a few times. The gene calls are TRBV20-1 and TRBJ2-7, with 9 positions matching TRBD1. The CDR3 spans 14 residues. Germline V gives CDR1 DFQATT, CDR2 SNEGSKA (reference sequence). The CDR3 protein is CSVGTGNEVYEQYF. CDR3 sequence (DNA): TGCAGCGTAGGGACAGGGAATGAGGTCTACGAGCAGTACTTC.

The CDR3 DNA is TGCGCCAGCAGCAAGACAGGAATGCAAGAGACCCAGTACTTC. It translates to CASSKTGMQETQYF. The V gene is TRBV5-1, the J gene TRBJ2-5, with D possibly being TRBD1 (6 bases). The CDR3 extends over 14 amino acids. Germline V gene data show CDR1 as SGHRS and CDR2 as YFSETQ. The ends were cut back, 4 bases at V and 2 bases at J, with 12 bases in the middle.

Only a few counts were recorded for this clonotype. This chain joins TRBV3-1 and TRBJ1-4; D might be TRBD1 (5 bases). The CDR3 is 16 residues long. The ends were cut back, 2 bases at V and 2 bases at J, with 12 bases in the middle. Germline CDR1 reads LGHDT; CDR2 reads YNNKEL (reference sequence). The CDR3 DNA follows: TGTGCCAGCAGCCAAACACAGGCGGGGACTAATGAAAAACTGTTTTTT. Encoded protein: CASSQTQAGTNEKLFF.

Only a few counts were recorded for this clonotype. This chain links TRBV5-1 with TRBJ2-5; 9 bases match TRBD2. The J call could be wrong; TRBJ2-1 is a better fit for the DNA end. CDR1 and CDR2 from the germline V gene are SGHRS and YFSETQ. The CDR3 extends over 16 amino acids. CDR3 coding DNA: TGCGCCAGCAGCTTGGTGTTGAGCGGGGGGCCCAATGAGCAGTTCTTC. As protein: CASSLVLSGGPNEQFF.

This clonotype was observed many times. This chain joins TRBV5-5 and TRBJ2-5; 8 bases align to TRBD2. J gave up 4 bases and V 2 bases, and 7 bases lay outside the gene matches. Germline V lookup: CDR1 SGHKS, CDR2 YYEKEE (reference sequence). The CDR3 length is 15 residues. CDR3 sequence: CASSFRGLAGETQYF. The CDR3 coding sequence is TGTGCCAGCAGCTTCCGTGGACTAGCAGGAGAGACCCAGTACTTC.